This T cell receptor (beta chain) was sequenced during a study of CD8 T cells in Susac syndrome (dated by TCRdb to the late 2010s). Concerning the study at large: Repertoire sequencing was used to test whether CD8+ T cell activation and differentiation in Susac syndrome was antigen driven. The study compared CD8+ T cell repertoire clonality among 12 healthy donors, around 14 Susac syndrome patients and approximately 16 multiple sclerosis patients.

Peripheral blood CD8+ and CD4+ T cells from healthy donors, Susac syndrome patients and multiple sclerosis patients were profiled using high-throughput TCR beta sequencing. The multiple sclerosis controls were treatment-naive patients who had stable or active relapsing-remitting disease and met the revised McDonald criteria. Bulk CD8+ and CD4+ T cells were purified by magnetic negative isolation, while CD8+ TEMRA cells were enriched using FACS. Blood was drawn into EDTA tubes, processed within 24 hours, and PBMCs were isolated by density gradient centrifugation. PBMCs intended for TCR sequencing were frozen in liquid nitrogen and were later thawed in a 37 degrees C water bath. Purity of sorted or isolated CD4+, CD8+ and CD8+ TEMRA cells was at least 90%. Its CDR3 holds 12 amino acids, cysteine through phenylalanine. Only CDR3 DNA is held: 36 bases, read in frame from base 1. V gives up 2 bases and J gives up 6 bases, and the segment between their germline ends measures 8 bases. From the germline V gene (reference sequence), CDR1 is MNHEY and CDR2 is SMNVEV.

The investigation overall reported the following: The number of individuals in the TCR sequencing and HLA analysis was acknowledged as relatively small.

RNA was extracted using the RNeasy kit, and roughly 0.45 to 1 ug of the RNA was reverse transcribed with random hexamers. The immunoSEQ multiplex PCR assay, covering 54 Vbeta and 13 Jbeta segments, was used to amplify TCR beta CDR3 regions. PCR amplification bias was corrected using a synthetic template baseline for primer optimization and computational correction. The paper's processing steps were these. Only productive sequences were kept, with reads annotated to V, D and J genes according to IMGT and analyzed in immunoSEQ Analyzer. Clonality was computed as one minus Shannon entropy normalized by log2 of the number of productive unique sequences. For each patient and control, public and private clones were evaluated among the 100 most prevalent clones. A clone was defined as Susac-specific if it was absent from the healthy and MS cohorts, from some 1,100 published viral clones and from other ImmuneACCESS disease sequences. TCRdb cleaned the public reads at Q25 with fastp, built clones with MiXCR and kept in-frame beta chains. CDR3 protein duplicates are merged, each entry listing the most common genes and DNA. The V and J calls shown here were made by TCRdb, not taken from the authors' results. The sample records under 150,000 distinct CDR3 sequences, roughly 89% of which are singletons. The top ten constitute roughly 0.25% of the sample.

Concerning this clonotype: This clone's antigen is unknown. The input lacks base qualities; no much larger clone sits a single base away.

The receptor's source is a human donor with multiple sclerosis. The specimen was CD8+ T cells from PBMCs. The chain employs TRBV27 and TRBJ2-7, with TRBD1 perhaps the D gene, on 6 matching bases. The base sequence is TGTGCCAGCAGTTTAGCAGGGGCCGAGCAGTACTTC. Its coded protein is CASSLAGAEQYF.